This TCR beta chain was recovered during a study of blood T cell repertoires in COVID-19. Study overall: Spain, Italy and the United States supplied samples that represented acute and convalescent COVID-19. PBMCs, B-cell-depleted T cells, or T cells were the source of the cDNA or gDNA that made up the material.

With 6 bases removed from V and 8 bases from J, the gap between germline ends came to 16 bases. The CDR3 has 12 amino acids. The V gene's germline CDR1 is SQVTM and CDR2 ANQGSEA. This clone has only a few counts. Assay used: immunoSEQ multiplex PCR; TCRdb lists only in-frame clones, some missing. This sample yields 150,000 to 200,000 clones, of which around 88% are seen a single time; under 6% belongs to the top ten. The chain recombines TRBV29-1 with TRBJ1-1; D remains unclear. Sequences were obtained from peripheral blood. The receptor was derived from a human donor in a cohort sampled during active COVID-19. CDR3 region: CSVGPGLGEAFF. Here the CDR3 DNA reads TGCAGCGTCGGCCCTGGACTCGGAGAAGCTTTCTTT. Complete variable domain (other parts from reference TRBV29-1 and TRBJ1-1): SAVISQKPSRDICQRGTSLTIQCQVDSQVTMMFWYRQQPGQSLTLIATANQGSEATYESGFVIDKFPISRPNLTFSTLTVSNMSPEDSSIYLCSVGPGLGEAFFGQGTRLTVV.